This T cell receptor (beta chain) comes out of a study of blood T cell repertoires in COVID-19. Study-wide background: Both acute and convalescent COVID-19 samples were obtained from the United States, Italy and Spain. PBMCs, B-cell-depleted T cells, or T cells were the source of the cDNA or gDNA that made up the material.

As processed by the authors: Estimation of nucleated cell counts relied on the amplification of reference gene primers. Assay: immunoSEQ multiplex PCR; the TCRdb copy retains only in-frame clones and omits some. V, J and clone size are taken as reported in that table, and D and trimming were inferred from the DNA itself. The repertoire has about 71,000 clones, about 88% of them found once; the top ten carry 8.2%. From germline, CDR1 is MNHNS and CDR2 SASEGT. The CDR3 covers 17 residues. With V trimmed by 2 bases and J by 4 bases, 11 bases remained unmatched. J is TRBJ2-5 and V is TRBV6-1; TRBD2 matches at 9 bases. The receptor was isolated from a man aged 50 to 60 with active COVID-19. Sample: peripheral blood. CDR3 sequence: CASSELRAGGPGETQYF. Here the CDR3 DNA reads TGTGCCAGCAGTGAATTAAGGGCGGGGGGGCCAGGAGAGACCCAGTACTTC.